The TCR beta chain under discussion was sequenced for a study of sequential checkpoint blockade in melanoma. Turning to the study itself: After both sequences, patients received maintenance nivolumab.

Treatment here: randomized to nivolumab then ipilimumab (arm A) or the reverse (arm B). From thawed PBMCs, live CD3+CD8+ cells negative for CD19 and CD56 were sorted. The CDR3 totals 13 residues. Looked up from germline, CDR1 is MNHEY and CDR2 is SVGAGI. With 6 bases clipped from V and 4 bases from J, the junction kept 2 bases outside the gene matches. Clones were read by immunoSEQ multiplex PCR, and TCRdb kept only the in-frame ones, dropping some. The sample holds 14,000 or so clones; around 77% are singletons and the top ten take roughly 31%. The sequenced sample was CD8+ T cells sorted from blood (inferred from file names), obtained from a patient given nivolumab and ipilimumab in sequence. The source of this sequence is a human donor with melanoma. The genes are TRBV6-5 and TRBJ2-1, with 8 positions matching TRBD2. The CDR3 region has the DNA TGTGCCAGCAGACTAGCGGCTTACAATGAGCAGTTCTTC. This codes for CASRLAAYNEQFF.